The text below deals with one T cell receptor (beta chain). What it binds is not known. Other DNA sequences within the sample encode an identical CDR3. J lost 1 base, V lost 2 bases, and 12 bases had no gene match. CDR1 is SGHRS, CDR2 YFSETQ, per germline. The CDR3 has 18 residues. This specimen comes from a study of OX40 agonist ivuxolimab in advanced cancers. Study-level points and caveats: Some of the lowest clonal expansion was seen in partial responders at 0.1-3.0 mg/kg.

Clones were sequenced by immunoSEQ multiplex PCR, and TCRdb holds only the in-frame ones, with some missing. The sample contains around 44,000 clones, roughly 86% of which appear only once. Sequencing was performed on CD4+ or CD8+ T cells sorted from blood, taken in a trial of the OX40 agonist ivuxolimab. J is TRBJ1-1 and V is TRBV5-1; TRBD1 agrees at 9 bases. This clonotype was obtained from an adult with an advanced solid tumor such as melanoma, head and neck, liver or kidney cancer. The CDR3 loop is CASSFRGQGQHRNTEAFF. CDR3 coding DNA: TGCGCCAGCAGCTTCAGGGGACAGGGCCAGCATAGGAACACTGAAGCTTTCTTT.